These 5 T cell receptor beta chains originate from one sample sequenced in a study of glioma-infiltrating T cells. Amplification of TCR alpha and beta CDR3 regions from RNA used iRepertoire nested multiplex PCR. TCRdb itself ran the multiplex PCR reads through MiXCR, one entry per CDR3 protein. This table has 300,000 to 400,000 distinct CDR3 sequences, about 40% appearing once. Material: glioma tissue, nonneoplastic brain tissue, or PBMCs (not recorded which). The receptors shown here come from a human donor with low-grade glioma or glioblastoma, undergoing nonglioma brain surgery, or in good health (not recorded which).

This CDR3 reads CASSLHPGLAGEQFF. In DNA, the CDR3 is TGTGCCAGCAGTTTACATCCCGGGCTAGCGGGTGAGCAGTTCTTC. J is TRBJ2-1 and V is TRBV28; 8 bases map to TRBD2. Germline V gene sequence: CDR1 MDHEN, CDR2 SYDVKM. The CDR3 is 15 residues long. V was clipped by 2 bases and J by 9 bases; unmatched bases: 9.

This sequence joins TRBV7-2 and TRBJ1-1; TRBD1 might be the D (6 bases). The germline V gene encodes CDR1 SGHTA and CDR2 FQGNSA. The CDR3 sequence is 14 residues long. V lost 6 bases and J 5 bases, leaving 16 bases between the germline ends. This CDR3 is CASRGGGGRTEAFF. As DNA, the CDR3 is TGTGCCAGCAGGGGAGGCGGGGGGCGTACTGAAGCTTTCTTT.

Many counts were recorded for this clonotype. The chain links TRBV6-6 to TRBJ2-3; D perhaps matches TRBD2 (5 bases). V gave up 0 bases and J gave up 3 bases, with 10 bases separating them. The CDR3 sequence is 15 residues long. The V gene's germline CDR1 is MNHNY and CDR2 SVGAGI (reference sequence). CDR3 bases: TGTGCCAGCAGTTACTCGAGTCGCGGGACAGATACGCAGTATTTT. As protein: CASSYSSRGTDTQYF.

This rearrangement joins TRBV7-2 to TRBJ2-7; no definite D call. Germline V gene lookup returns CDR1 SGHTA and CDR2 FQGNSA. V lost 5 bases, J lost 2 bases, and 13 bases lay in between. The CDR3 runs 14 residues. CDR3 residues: CASSATRATYEQYF. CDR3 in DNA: TGTGCCAGCAGCGCGACTCGCGCCACCTACGAGCAGTACTTC.

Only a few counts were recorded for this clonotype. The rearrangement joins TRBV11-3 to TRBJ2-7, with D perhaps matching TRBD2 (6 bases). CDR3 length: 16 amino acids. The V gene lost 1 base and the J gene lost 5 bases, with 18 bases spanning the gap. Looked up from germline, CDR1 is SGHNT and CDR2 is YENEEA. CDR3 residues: CASSLGVAVSSNEQYF. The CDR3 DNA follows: TGTGCCAGCAGCTTAGGAGTAGCGGTGAGCTCTAACGAGCAGTACTTC.